These 21 T cell receptor beta chains share one sample of origin, sequenced in a study of control samples from healthy donors and cancer patients. The assay was immunoSEQ multiplex PCR, and TCRdb's table has in-frame clones only and misses some. The data hold tens of thousands of clones, with roughly 95% observed a single time. The sequencing sample was made of blood. The receptors derive from a man under 40 in good health.

The chain uses TRBV7-9 and TRBJ1-1; no clear D gene. Germline V CDR1 and CDR2: SEHNR, FQNEAQ (reference sequence). Trimming took 5 bases from V and 12 from J, leaving 13 bases between them. The length of the CDR3 is 11 residues. This chain's CDR3 is CASSQAPVTFF. The CDR3 region has the DNA TGTGCCAGCAGCCAAGCCCCCGTAACTTTCTTT.

The rearrangement joins TRBV5-1 to TRBJ1-6, with D possibly being TRBD1 (6 bases). The V end lost 0 bases, the J end lost 10 bases, and 11 bases lay between the germline ends. Germline V gives CDR1 SGHRS, CDR2 YFSETQ. The CDR3 consists of 14 residues. The DNA of the CDR3 is TGCGCCAGCAGCTTGGTGGGGGCCGGGTCACCCCTCCACTTT. It codes for CASSLVGAGSPLHF. Full variable domain (missing parts from reference TRBV5-1 and TRBJ1-6): KAGVTQTPRYLIKTRGQQVTLSCSPISGHRSVSWYQQTPGQGLQFLFEYFSETQRNKGNFPGRFSGRQFSNSRSEMNVSTLELGDSALYLCASSLVGAGSPLHFGNGTRLTVT.

Here the CDR3 reads CASSVASVEQYF. The CDR3 region has the DNA TGTGCCAGCAGTGTGGCTAGCGTCGAGCAGTACTTC. This chain connects TRBV6-4 to TRBJ2-7, with a possible D match to TRBD2 (6 bases). Germline values: CDR1 MRHNA, CDR2 SNTAGT. With 4 bases removed from V and 6 bases from J, the gap between germline ends came to 10 bases. This CDR3 spans 12 amino acids.

The chain uses TRBV12-3 or TRBV12-4 and TRBJ2-2; D is uncertain. The V and J ends lost 3 bases and 8 bases respectively, with 7 bases between them. The CDR3 totals 12 residues. CDR3 DNA sequence: TGTGCCAGCAGTTTCTATAAGGGGGAGCTGTTTTTT. Residues: CASSFYKGELFF.

The CDR3 spells CASSSGGQGTNEQYF. The CDR3 DNA follows: TGCGCCAGCAGCTCCGGGGGACAGGGGACAAACGAGCAGTACTTC. The V call is TRBV5-1, the J call TRBJ2-7; TRBD1 agrees at 10 bases. The CDR3 has 15 amino acids. The germline V gene has CDR1 SGHRS and CDR2 YFSETQ. The junction had 8 bases not matched to a gene; V was cut back by 3 bases and J by 5 bases.

V and J are TRBV6-5 and TRBJ2-1, with 9 nucleotides matching TRBD2. This CDR3 is built from 15 residues. Germline V CDR1 and CDR2: MNHEY, SVGAGI. V gave up 8 bases and J gave up 3 bases; unmatched junction bases: 8. CDR3 in amino acids: CASAQREEGYNEQFF. CDR3 bases: TGTGCCAGCGCCCAGCGGGAGGAGGGCTACAATGAGCAGTTCTTC.

This sequence joins TRBV19 and TRBJ2-1, with 11 bases aligning to TRBD2. This CDR3 has 16 residues. The germline V gene encodes CDR1 LNHDA and CDR2 SQIVND (reference sequence). V gave up 1 base and J gave up 7 bases; unmatched junction bases: 6. The CDR3 spells CASSIVLAGDANEQFF. CDR3 coding DNA: TGTGCCAGTAGTATAGTACTAGCGGGAGATGCGAATGAGCAGTTCTTC.

This clone was seen a single time. CDR3 residues: CASGTNYGYTF. The CDR3 DNA reads TGTGCAAGCGGGACTAACTATGGCTACACCTTC. This sequence joins TRBV7-8 and TRBJ1-2, with D uncertain. Germline V gene lookup returns CDR1 SGHVS and CDR2 FQNEAQ. This CDR3 has 11 amino acids.

The V gene is TRBV25-1, the J gene TRBJ1-5, with a possible D match to TRBD1 (6 bases). Germline loops: CDR1 MGHDK, CDR2 SYGVNS. Between the trimmed V and J ends, which lost 1 base and 9 bases, there was a span of 13 bases. There are 14 residues in the CDR3. CDR3 sequence: CASSESRRGTPQHF. In DNA form, the CDR3 reads TGTGCCAGCAGTGAATCTCGGAGGGGGACGCCCCAGCATTTT.

The chain carries TRBV5-6 and TRBJ1-5, with D possibly matching TRBD1 (6 bases). The V and J ends lost 1 base and 4 bases respectively, with 12 bases between them. Germline assignment: CDR1 SGHDT and CDR2 YYEEEE. This CDR3 spans 15 amino acids. In nucleotides, the CDR3 is TGTGCCAGCAGCTTGTGGGGGCCGTGGAATCAGCCCCAGCATTTT. Its protein product is CASSLWGPWNQPQHF. The full variable domain, in which reference TRBV5-6 and TRBJ1-5 provide the parts outside the CDR3, is DAGVTQSPTHLIKTRGQQVTLRCSPKSGHDTVSWYQQALGQGPQFIFQYYEEEERQRGNFPDRFSGHQFPNYSSELNVNALLLGDSALYLCASSLWGPWNQPQHFGDGTRLSIL.

V and J are TRBV10-3 and TRBJ2-1; no clear D gene. This CDR3 is 13 amino acids long. Germline CDR1 reads ENHRY; CDR2 reads SYGVKD. The V end was cut by 7 bases, the J end by 3 bases, with 10 bases between. The CDR3 DNA sequence: TGTGCCATCAAGCAGGAGAACTACAATGAGCAGTTCTTC. Protein sequence: CAIKQENYNEQFF.

The chain is built from TRBV7-6 and TRBJ1-4, with 7 bases fitting TRBD1. Germline values: CDR1 SGHVS, CDR2 FNYEAQ. The CDR3 contains 15 residues. The V and J ends lost 5 bases and 5 bases, in that order; junction bases with no gene match: 8. The CDR3 nucleotides read TGTGCCAGCAGCATCCGACAGGGAGGAAATGAAAAACTGTTTTTT. Translation: CASSIRQGGNEKLFF.

The chain uses TRBV25-1 and TRBJ2-7, with D unresolved. The CDR3 covers 14 residues. Germline assignment: CDR1 MGHDK and CDR2 SYGVNS. The V end was cut by 1 base, the J end by 2 bases, with 9 bases between. Written as DNA, the CDR3 is TGTGCCAGCAGTGAATTGGTCTTTCCCTACGAGCAGTACTTC. This sequence encodes CASSELVFPYEQYF.

This clone was detected once. The chain combines TRBV12-3 or TRBV12-4 with TRBJ2-1; TRBD1 agrees at 9 bases. The CDR3 is 13 residues long. V gave up 8 bases and J gave up 4 bases; unmatched junction bases: 3. The CDR3 DNA sequence: TGTGCCAGCCGGGACAGGGTATACAATGAGCAGTTCTTC. Its protein is CASRDRVYNEQFF.

The chain combines TRBV28 with TRBJ1-1; TRBD1 agrees at 8 bases. Trimming at V came to 5 bases and at J to 2 bases, leaving 10 bases not matched to a gene. This CDR3 contains 16 residues. Per the germline V gene, CDR1 is MDHEN and CDR2 is SYDVKM. The CDR3 nucleotides read TGTGCCAGCAGTCATAGGACAGGGCGAACCAACACTGAAGCTTTCTTT. Translating it yields CASSHRTGRTNTEAFF.

The V and J genes are TRBV28 and TRBJ1-4; 7 bases match TRBD1. The CDR3 has 14 amino acids. V shed 6 bases, J shed 8 bases, and the junction held 9 bases outside the gene matches. Germline CDR1 is MDHEN and CDR2 is SYDVKM. The CDR3 DNA follows: TGTGCCAGCAGGGAGACAGGGCGGCGGGAAAAACTGTTTTTT. This translates into CASRETGRREKLFF.

The chain couples TRBV4-1 to TRBJ2-7; 15 bases match TRBD2. The V gene's germline CDR1 is MGHRA and CDR2 YSYEKL. The CDR3 has 18 residues. V gave up 4 bases and J gave up 7 bases; unmatched junction bases: 14. CDR3 sequence reads: CASSLTETRTSGRGEQYF. DNA for the CDR3: TGCGCCAGCAGCCTCACTGAAACCCGGACTAGCGGGAGGGGTGAGCAGTACTTC.

This clone was recorded once. V gene TRBV5-5 combines with J gene TRBJ2-7; possibly TRBD2 for D (5 bases). The CDR3 is 11 amino acids. The germline V gene encodes CDR1 SGHKS and CDR2 YYEKEE (reference sequence). Between the trimmed V and J ends, which lost 5 bases and 5 bases, there was a span of 8 bases. CDR3 nucleotide sequence: TGTGCCAGCAGACTCGGGGACGAGCAGTACTTC. Amino acid sequence: CASRLGDEQYF. Supplemented by reference TRBV5-5 and TRBJ2-7, the full variable domain reads DAGVTQSPTHLIKTRGQQVTLRCSPISGHKSVSWYQQVLGQGPQFIFQYYEKEERGRGNFPDRFSARQFPNYSSELNVNALLLGDSALYLCASRLGDEQYFGPGTRLTVT.

The genes are TRBV10-3 and TRBJ2-5, with a weak D call TRBD2 (5 bases). V lost 0 bases to trimming and J lost 1 base, with 9 bases between them. CDR1 and CDR2 from the germline V gene are ENHRY and SYGVKD. The CDR3 is 15 residues long. In nucleotides, the CDR3 is TGTGCCATCAGTGAGTCGACTACTATCCAAGAGACCCAGTACTTC. It is translated as CAISESTTIQETQYF.

The chain recombines TRBV30 with TRBJ2-1, with D hard to call. Germline V gene sequence: CDR1 GTSNPN, CDR2 SVGIG (reference sequence). The CDR3 is 11 amino acids. V lost 0 bases, J lost 8 bases, and 5 bases lay in between. CDR3 residues: CAWSVGYEQFF. Here the CDR3 DNA reads TGTGCCTGGAGTGTAGGATATGAGCAGTTCTTC. The variable domain in full, completed from reference TRBV30 and TRBJ2-1, reads SQTIHQWPATLVQPVGSPLSLECTVEGTSNPNLYWYRQAAGRGLQLLFYSVGIGQISSEVPQNLSASRPQDRQFILSSKKLLLSDSGFYLCAWSVGYEQFFGPGTRLTVL.

The rearrangement joins TRBV5-4 to TRBJ2-5; no firm D call. V dropped 1 base and J dropped 3 bases, with 13 bases sitting between them. The CDR3 runs to 15 residues. Germline assignment: CDR1 SGHNT and CDR2 YYREEE (reference sequence). Here the CDR3 DNA reads TGTGCCAGCAGCTTGAACCCGAGTAGTGAAGAGACCCAGTACTTC. Protein product: CASSLNPSSEETQYF.